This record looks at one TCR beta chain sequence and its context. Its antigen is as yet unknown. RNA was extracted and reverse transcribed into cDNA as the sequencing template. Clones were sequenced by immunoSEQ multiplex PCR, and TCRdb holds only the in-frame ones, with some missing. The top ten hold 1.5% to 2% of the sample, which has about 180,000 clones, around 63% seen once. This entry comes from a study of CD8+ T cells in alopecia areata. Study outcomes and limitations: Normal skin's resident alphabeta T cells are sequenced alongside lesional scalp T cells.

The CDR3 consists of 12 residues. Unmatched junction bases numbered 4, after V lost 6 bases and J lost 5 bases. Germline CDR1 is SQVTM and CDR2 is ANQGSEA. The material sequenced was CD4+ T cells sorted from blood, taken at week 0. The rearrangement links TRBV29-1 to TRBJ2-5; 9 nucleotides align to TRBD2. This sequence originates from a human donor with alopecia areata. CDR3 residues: CSVASGEETQYF. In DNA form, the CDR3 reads TGCAGCGTAGCTAGCGGGGAGGAGACCCAGTACTTC.